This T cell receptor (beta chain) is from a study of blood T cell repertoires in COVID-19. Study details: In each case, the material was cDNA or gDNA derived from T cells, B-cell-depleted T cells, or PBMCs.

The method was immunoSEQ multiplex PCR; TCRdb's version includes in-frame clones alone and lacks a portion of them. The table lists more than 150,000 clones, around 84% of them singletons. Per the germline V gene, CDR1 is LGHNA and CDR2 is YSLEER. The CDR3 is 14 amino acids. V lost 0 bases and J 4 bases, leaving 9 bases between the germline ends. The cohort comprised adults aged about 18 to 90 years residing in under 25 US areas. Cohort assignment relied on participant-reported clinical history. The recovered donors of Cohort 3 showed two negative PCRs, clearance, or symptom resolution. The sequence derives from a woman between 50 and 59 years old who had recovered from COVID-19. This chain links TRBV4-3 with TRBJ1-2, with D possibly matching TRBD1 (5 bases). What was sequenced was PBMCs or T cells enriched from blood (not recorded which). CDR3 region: CASSQDRGSYGYTF. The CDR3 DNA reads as TGCGCCAGCAGCCAAGATCGGGGGTCCTATGGCTACACCTTC.